This TCR beta chain was captured by sequencing in a study of blood T cell repertoires in COVID-19. Study-level background: COVID-19 samples from acute and convalescent phases originated in the United States, Italy and Spain. T cells, B-cell-depleted T cells, or PBMCs provided the cDNA or gDNA that served as material.

Germline lookup yields CDR1 MGHDK and CDR2 SYGVNS. The CDR3 covers 15 residues. V lost 2 bases and J lost 6; bases outside the gene matches: 7. Original handling: Amplification from reference gene primers served as the basis for estimated nucleated cell counts. TCRdb's table, derived via immunoSEQ multiplex PCR, lists solely in-frame clones and lacks some. The V and J calls and the clone size are those of that table, but D and trimming were determined from the DNA. This table holds 270,000 or so clones, under 90% found once. The V and J genes are TRBV25-1 and TRBJ1-2, with 9 bases matching TRBD1. The sample was peripheral blood. This TCR derives from a woman aged 60-75 years with active or convalescent COVID-19. CDR3 coding DNA: TGTGCCAGCAGTGAAGTCGGGACAGGGCGGGATGGCTACACCTTC. This encodes CASSEVGTGRDGYTF.